This T cell receptor (beta chain) was observed in a study of cytomegalovirus exposure and HLA in healthy donors. In the study overall: There were 65 million to 85 million unique TCRs (from HLA-typed donors) in an early data release.

V lost 0 bases and J 3 bases, leaving 9 bases between the germline ends. CDR1 SGHRS and CDR2 YFSETQ come from the germline V gene. The CDR3 length is 14 residues. In the PCR, 60 Vbeta and 13 Jbeta primers were used. Produced via immunoSEQ multiplex PCR; TCRdb's table is partial and in-frame only. The sample table sets out almost 40,000 clones. Study results and caveats: Relative to equally common others, HLA-associated TCR beta chains showed greater clonal expansion in a later analysis. A later analysis showed TCR association rates differing by HLA locus, peaking at DRB1 and lowest at HLA-C.

Concerning this clone itself: The antigen remains undetermined.

The V gene is TRBV5-1, the J gene TRBJ1-1, with unresolved D. Sample: PBMCs. The receptor was derived from a woman in her thirties in good health and CMV-seropositive. The CDR3 loop reads CASSLAGAYTEAFF. The CDR3 DNA follows: TGCGCCAGCAGCTTGGCTGGAGCTTACACTGAAGCTTTCTTT. Filled out from reference TRBV5-1 and TRBJ1-1, the complete variable domain reads KAGVTQTPRYLIKTRGQQVTLSCSPISGHRSVSWYQQTPGQGLQFLFEYFSETQRNKGNFPGRFSGRQFSNSRSEMNVSTLELGDSALYLCASSLAGAYTEAFFGQGTRLTVV.